This T cell receptor beta chain was sequenced for a study of Graves' ophthalmopathy and Graves' hyperthyroidism. Overall study: Absence of ophthalmopathy within 18 months of follow-up defined stable hyperthyroidism.

Amplified material comprised TCR beta CDR3 regions derived from RNA transcripts. An initial RT-PCR round employing HTBI primers preceded a second-round multiplex PCR. TCRdb re-called the multiplex PCR reads through MiXCR, storing one row per CDR3 protein. The table has over a million distinct CDR3 sequences, about two fifths seen once; the top ten hold roughly 10%. V trimming: 6 bases; J trimming: 3 bases; junction bases outside the gene matches: 9. The CDR3 is made up of 15 amino acids. Germline V gives CDR1 LGHNA, CDR2 YSLEER. The chain is built from TRBV4-3 and TRBJ2-7; TRBD1 aligns across 9 bases. The sequenced sample consisted of peripheral blood or thyroid tissue (not recorded which). This TCR came from an adult man with Graves' hyperthyroidism. DNA for the CDR3: TGCGCCAGCAGACAACGGGACAGGGCAGACTACGAGCAGTACTTC. Its protein product is CASRQRDRADYEQYF.